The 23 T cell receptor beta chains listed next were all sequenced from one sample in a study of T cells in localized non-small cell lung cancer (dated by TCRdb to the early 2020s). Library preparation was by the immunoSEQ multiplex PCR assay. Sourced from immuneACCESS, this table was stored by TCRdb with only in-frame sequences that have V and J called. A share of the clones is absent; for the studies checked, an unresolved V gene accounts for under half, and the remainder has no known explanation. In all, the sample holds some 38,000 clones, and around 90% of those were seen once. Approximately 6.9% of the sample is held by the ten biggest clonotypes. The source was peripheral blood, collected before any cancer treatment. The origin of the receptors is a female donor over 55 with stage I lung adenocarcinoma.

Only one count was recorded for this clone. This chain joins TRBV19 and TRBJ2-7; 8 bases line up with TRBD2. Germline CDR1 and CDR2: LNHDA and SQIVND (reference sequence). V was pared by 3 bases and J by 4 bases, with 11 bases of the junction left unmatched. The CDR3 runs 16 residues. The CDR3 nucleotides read TGTGCCAGTAGTATTAAGGCGGATAGCGGGGCTTACGAGCAGTACTTC. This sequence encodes CASSIKADSGAYEQYF.

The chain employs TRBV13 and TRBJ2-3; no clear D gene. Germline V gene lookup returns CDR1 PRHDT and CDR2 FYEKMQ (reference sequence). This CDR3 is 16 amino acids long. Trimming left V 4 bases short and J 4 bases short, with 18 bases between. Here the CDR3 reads CASSSSVKHLPDTQYF. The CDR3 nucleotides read TGTGCCAGCAGCTCGTCGGTTAAACACCTCCCAGATACGCAGTATTTT.

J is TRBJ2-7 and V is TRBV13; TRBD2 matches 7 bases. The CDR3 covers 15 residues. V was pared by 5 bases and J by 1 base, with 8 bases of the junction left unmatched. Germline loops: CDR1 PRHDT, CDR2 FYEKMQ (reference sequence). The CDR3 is CASSRGGPVSYEQYV. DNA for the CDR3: TGTGCCAGCAGCCGCGGGGGTCCCGTGTCCTACGAGCAGTACGTC.

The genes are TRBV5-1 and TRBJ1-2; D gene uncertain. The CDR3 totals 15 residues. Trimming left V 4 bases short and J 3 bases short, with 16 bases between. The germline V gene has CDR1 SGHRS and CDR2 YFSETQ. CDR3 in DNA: TGCGCCAGCAGCCCTGGTCCAAGCAGCCACTATGGCTACACCTTC. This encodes CASSPGPSSHYGYTF.

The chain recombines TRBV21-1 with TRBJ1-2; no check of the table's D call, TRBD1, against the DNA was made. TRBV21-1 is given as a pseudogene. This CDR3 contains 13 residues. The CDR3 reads CASSKPQVYGYTF. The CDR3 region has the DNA TGTGCCAGCAGCAAACCACAGGTCTATGGCTACACCTTC.

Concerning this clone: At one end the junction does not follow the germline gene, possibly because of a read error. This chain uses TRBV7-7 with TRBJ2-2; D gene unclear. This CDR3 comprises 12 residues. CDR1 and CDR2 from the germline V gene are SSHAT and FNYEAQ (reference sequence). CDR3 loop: CASSTHTGELFF. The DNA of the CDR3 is TGTGCTAGCAGCACCCACACCGGGGAGCTGTTTTTT.

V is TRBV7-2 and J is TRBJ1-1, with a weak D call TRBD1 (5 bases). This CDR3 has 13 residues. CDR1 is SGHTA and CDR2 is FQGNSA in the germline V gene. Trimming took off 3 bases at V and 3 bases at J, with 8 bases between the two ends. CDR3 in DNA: TGTGCCAGCAGCTTGATACAGGACACTGAAGCTTTCTTT. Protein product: CASSLIQDTEAFF.

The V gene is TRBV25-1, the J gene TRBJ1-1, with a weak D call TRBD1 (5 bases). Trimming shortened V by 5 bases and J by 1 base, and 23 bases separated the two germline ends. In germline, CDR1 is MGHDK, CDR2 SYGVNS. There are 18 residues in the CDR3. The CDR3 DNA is TGTGCCAGCAGTCTAATACGACGCGTTGACAGACAGAACACTGAAGCTTTCTTT. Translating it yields CASSLIRRVDRQNTEAFF.

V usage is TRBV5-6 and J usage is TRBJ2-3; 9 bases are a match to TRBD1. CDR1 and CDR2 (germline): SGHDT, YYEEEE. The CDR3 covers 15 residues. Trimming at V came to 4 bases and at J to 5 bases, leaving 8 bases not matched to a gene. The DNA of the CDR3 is TGTGCCAGCAGCCTGCCTGGACAGGGGAAAGATACGCAGTATTTT. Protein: CASSLPGQGKDTQYF. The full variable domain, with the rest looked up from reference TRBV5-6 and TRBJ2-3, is DAGVTQSPTHLIKTRGQQVTLRCSPKSGHDTVSWYQQALGQGPQFIFQYYEEEERQRGNFPDRFSGHQFPNYSSELNVNALLLGDSALYLCASSLPGQGKDTQYFGPGTRLTVL.

The CDR3 bases are TGTGCCAGCAGTTACGGCACAACTAATGAAAAACTGTTTTTT. This gives the protein CASSYGTTNEKLFF. The rearrangement joins TRBV6-6 to TRBJ1-4; D not resolved. With 2 bases removed from V and 0 bases from J, the gap between germline ends came to 4 bases. The CDR3 has 14 residues. From germline, CDR1 is MNHNY and CDR2 SVGAGI (reference sequence).

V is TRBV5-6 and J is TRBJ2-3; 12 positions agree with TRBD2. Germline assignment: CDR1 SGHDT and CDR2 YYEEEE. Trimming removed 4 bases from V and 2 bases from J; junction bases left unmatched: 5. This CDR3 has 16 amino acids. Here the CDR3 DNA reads TGTGCCAGCAGCCTCGGACTAGCGGGGACCACAGATACGCAGTATTTT. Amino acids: CASSLGLAGTTDTQYF. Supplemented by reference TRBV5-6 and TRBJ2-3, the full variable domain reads DAGVTQSPTHLIKTRGQQVTLRCSPKSGHDTVSWYQQALGQGPQFIFQYYEEEERQRGNFPDRFSGHQFPNYSSELNVNALLLGDSALYLCASSLGLAGTTDTQYFGPGTRLTVL.

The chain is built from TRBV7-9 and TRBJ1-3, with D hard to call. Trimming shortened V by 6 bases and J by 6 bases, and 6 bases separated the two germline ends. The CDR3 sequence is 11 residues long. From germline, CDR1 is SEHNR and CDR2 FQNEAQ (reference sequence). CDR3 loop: CASSGENTIYF. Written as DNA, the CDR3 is TGTGCCAGCAGTGGGGAAAACACCATATATTTT.

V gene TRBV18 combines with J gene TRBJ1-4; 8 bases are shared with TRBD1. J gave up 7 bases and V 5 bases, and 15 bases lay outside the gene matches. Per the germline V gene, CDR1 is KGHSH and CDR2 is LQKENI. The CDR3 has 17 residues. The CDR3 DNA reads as TGTGCCAGCTCAACCCTAGGGGACAGGTCCAGGTCTGAAAAACTGTTTTTT. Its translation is CASSTLGDRSRSEKLFF.

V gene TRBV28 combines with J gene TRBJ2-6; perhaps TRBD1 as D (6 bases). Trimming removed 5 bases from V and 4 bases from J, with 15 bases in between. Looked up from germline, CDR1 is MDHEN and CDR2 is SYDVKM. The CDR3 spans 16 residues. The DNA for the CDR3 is TGTGCCAGCAGTCCCCTCAGGGGAACCGGGGCCAACGTCCTGACTTTC. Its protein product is CASSPLRGTGANVLTF.

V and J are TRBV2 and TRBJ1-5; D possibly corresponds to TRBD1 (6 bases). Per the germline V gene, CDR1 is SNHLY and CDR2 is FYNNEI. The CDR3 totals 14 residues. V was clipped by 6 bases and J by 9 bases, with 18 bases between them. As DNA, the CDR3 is TGTGCCAGCAGGGACCGGACGGCACAGGGGCCCCAGCATTTT. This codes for CASRDRTAQGPQHF.

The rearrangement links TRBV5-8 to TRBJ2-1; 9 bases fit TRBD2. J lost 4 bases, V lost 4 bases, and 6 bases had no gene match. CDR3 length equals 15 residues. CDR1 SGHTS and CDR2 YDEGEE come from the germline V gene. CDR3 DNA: TGTGCCAGCAGCCCGGGGACTAGCCTTTACAATGAGCAGTTCTTC. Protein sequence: CASSPGTSLYNEQFF.

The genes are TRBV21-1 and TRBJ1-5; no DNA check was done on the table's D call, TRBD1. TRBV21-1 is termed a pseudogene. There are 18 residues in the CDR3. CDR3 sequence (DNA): TGTGCCAGCAGCAAAGACCGTGGGACAGAGTATAGCAATCAGCCCCAGCATTTT. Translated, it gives CASSKDRGTEYSNQPQHF.

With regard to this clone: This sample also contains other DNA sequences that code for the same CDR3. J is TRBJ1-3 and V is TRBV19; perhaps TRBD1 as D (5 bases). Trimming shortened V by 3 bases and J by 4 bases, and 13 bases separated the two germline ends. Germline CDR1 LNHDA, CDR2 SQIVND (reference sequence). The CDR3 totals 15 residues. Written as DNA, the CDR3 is TGTGCCAGTAGTATTTCTCAGGGTTCCGGAAACACCATATATTTT. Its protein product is CASSISQGSGNTIYF.

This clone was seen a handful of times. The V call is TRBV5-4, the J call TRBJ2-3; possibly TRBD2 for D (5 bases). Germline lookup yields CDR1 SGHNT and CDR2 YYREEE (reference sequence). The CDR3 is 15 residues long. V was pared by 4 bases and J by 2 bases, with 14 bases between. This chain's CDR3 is CASSPPDSYTDTQYF. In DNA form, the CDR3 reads TGTGCCAGCAGCCCCCCGGACTCGTACACAGATACGCAGTATTTT.

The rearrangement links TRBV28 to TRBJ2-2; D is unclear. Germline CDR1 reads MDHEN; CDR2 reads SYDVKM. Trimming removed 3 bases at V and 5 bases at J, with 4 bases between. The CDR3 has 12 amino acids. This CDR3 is CASSLGTGELFF. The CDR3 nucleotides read TGTGCCAGCAGTTTGGGGACCGGGGAGCTGTTTTTT.

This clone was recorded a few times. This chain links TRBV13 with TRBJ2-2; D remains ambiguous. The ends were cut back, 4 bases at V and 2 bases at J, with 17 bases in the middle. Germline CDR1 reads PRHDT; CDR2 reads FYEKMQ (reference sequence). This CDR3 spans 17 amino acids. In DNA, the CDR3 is TGTGCCAGCAGCTCCACCTGGGCAGGAAGAAACACCGGGGAGCTGTTTTTT. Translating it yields CASSSTWAGRNTGELFF. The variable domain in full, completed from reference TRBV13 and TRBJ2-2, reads AAGVIQSPRHLIKEKRETATLKCYPIPRHDTVYWYQQGPGQDPQFLISFYEKMQSDKGSIPDRFSAQQFSDYHSELNMSSLELGDSALYFCASSSTWAGRNTGELFFGEGSRLTVL.

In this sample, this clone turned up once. This chain's CDR3 is CASSSPYTQPSYGYTF. The CDR3 DNA reads TGTGCCAGCAGTTCGCCCTACACTCAGCCGTCCTATGGCTACACCTTC. J is TRBJ1-2 and V is TRBV6-5; no firm D call. The CDR3 runs to 16 residues. CDR1 is MNHEY and CDR2 is SVGAGI in the germline V gene. Trimming stripped 4 bases from V and 4 bases from J, with 19 bases between.

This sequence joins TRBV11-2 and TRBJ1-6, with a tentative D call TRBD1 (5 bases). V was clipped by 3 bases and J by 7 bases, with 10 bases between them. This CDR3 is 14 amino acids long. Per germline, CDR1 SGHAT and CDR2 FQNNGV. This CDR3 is CASSFGRENSPLHF. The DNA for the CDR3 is TGTGCCAGCAGCTTTGGCAGGGAGAATTCACCCCTCCACTTT.